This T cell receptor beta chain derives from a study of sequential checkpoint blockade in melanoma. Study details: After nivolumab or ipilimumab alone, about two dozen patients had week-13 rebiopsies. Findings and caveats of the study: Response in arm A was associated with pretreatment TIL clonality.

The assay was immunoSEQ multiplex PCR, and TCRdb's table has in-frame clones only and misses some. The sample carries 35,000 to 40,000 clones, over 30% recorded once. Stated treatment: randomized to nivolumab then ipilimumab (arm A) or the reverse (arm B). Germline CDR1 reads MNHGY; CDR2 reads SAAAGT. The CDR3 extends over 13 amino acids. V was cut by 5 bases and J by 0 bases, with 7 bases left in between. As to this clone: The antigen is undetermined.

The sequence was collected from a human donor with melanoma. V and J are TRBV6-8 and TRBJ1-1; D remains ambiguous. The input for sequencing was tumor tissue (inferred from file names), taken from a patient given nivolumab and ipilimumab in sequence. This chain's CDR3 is CASSGLMNTEAFF. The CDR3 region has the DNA TGTGCCAGCAGTGGTCTTATGAACACTGAAGCTTTCTTT.